The rows below give T cell receptor beta chains drawn from one sample of a study of blood T cell repertoires in COVID-19. Measured with immunoSEQ multiplex PCR; TCRdb has only the in-frame clones, and not every one. The sample carries fewer than 250,000 clones, around nine tenths recorded once. Sample: peripheral blood. These TCRs come from a woman in her 40s with acute or convalescent COVID-19. The CDR3 runs from the conserved cysteine through the conserved F or W. A D gene is named only where the DNA matches it firmly. Rows may omit the clone size; those that give it use once, few, many or a size class.

abundance: -; j_gene: TRBJ2-1; v_gene: TRBV7-3; d_gene: TRBD2; CDR3nt: TGTGCCAGCAGCCCCGCCCGGGGGGGTTTTGAGCAGTTCTTC; CDR3aa: CASSPARGGFEQFF
abundance: -; j_gene: TRBJ1-6; v_gene: TRBV5-1; d_gene: -; CDR3nt: TGCGCCAGCAGCCCGGGACAAAATAATTCACCCCTCCACTTT; CDR3aa: CASSPGQNNSPLHF
abundance: -; j_gene: TRBJ2-1; v_gene: TRBV5-1; d_gene: TRBD2; CDR3nt: TGCGCCAGCAGCTCGATAGCGGGGGGATACAATGAGCAGTTCTTC; CDR3aa: CASSSIAGGYNEQFF
abundance: once; j_gene: TRBJ1-1; v_gene: TRBV25-1; d_gene: -; CDR3nt: TGTGCCAGCAGACGAAGGGGGGGCACTGAAGCTTTCTTT; CDR3aa: CASRRRGGTEAFF
abundance: -; j_gene: TRBJ1-2; v_gene: TRBV7-9; d_gene: -; CDR3nt: TGTGCCAGCAGCTTAGATGTTGCAAGCAATGGCTACACCTTC; CDR3aa: CASSLDVASNGYTF
abundance: -; j_gene: TRBJ2-2; v_gene: TRBV28; d_gene: TRBD2; CDR3nt: TGTGCCAGCAGGAGCGGGGGGGAAGACAACGGGGAGCTGTTTTTT; CDR3aa: CASRSGGEDNGELFF
abundance: once; j_gene: TRBJ1-2; v_gene: TRBV4-2; d_gene: -; CDR3nt: TGTGCCAGCAGCCAAGATTCGTCCTCTGGCTACACCTTC; CDR3aa: CASSQDSSSGYTF
abundance: few; j_gene: TRBJ1-1; v_gene: TRBV18; d_gene: -; CDR3nt: TGTGCCAGCTCACCACCCCAAAACACTGAAGCTTTCTTT; CDR3aa: CASSPPQNTEAFF
abundance: once; j_gene: TRBJ1-2; v_gene: TRBV24-1; d_gene: -; CDR3nt: TGTGCCACCACCGCAGGCGAGGGCTATGGCTACACCTTC; CDR3aa: CATTAGEGYGYTF
abundance: once; j_gene: TRBJ1-2; v_gene: TRBV2; d_gene: -; CDR3nt: TGTGCCAGCAGTGAAGGGGGGACACGTTCTAACTATGGCTACACCTTC; CDR3aa: CASSEGGTRSNYGYTF
abundance: -; j_gene: TRBJ1-1; v_gene: TRBV19; d_gene: -; CDR3nt: TGTGCCAGTAGTATACAGGGATTAGGAACTGAAGCTTTCTTT; CDR3aa: CASSIQGLGTEAFF
abundance: -; j_gene: TRBJ1-2; v_gene: TRBV5-1; d_gene: TRBD1; CDR3nt: TGCGCCAGCAGCTCGACAGGGGTTGGCTATGGCTACACCTTC; CDR3aa: CASSSTGVGYGYTF
abundance: -; j_gene: TRBJ1-4; v_gene: TRBV13; d_gene: -; CDR3nt: TGTGCCAGCAGCTTAGGGGGCAGTTCAACTAATGAAAAACTGTTTTTT; CDR3aa: CASSLGGSSTNEKLFF
abundance: once; j_gene: TRBJ2-1; v_gene: TRBV19; d_gene: TRBD1; CDR3nt: TGTGCCAGTAGTACATCCGGGACAGGGTCCTACAATGAGCAGTTCTTC; CDR3aa: CASSTSGTGSYNEQFF
abundance: -; j_gene: TRBJ2-2; v_gene: TRBV19; d_gene: TRBD2; CDR3nt: TGTGCCAGTAAGGAACTAGCGGGGGCTCACACCGGGGAGCTGTTTTTT; CDR3aa: CASKELAGAHTGELFF
abundance: -; j_gene: TRBJ2-3; v_gene: TRBV5-1; d_gene: TRBD2; CDR3nt: TGCGCCAGCAGCTTGGTCGGACTAGCCAACACAGATACGCAGTATTTT; CDR3aa: CASSLVGLANTDTQYF
abundance: -; j_gene: TRBJ1-1; v_gene: TRBV29-1; d_gene: TRBD1; CDR3nt: TGCAGCGCGGACAGGGGGCGGGACGGGGCTGAAGCTTTCTTT; CDR3aa: CSADRGRDGAEAFF
abundance: -; j_gene: TRBJ1-2; v_gene: TRBV3-1/TRBV3-2; d_gene: -; CDR3nt: TGTGCCAGCAGCTACCTCGGTGGCTACACCTTC; CDR3aa: CASSYLGGYTF
abundance: -; j_gene: TRBJ2-6; v_gene: TRBV7-9; d_gene: TRBD1; CDR3nt: TGTGCCAGCAGGACCATCCGGGACAGGGGTTCTGGGGCCAACGTCCTGACTTTC; CDR3aa: CASRTIRDRGSGANVLTF
abundance: few; j_gene: TRBJ1-4; v_gene: TRBV25-1; d_gene: TRBD1; CDR3nt: TGTGCCAGCAGTGAAGGGACAGGTGCAACTAATGAAAAACTGTTTTTT; CDR3aa: CASSEGTGATNEKLFF
abundance: once; j_gene: TRBJ1-1; v_gene: TRBV19; d_gene: TRBD1; CDR3nt: TGTGCCAGTAGGTCCTCTGACAGGGGGACTGAAGCTTTCTTT; CDR3aa: CASRSSDRGTEAFF
abundance: -; j_gene: TRBJ1-3; v_gene: TRBV3-1/TRBV3-2; d_gene: -; CDR3nt: TGTGCCAGCAGCCAAGAATATAGCTCTGGAAACACCATATATTTT; CDR3aa: CASSQEYSSGNTIYF
abundance: -; j_gene: TRBJ2-3; v_gene: TRBV19; d_gene: -; CDR3nt: TGTGCCAGTAGTGAGGGTACAGGGACAGATACGCAGTATTTT; CDR3aa: CASSEGTGTDTQYF
abundance: once; j_gene: TRBJ2-2; v_gene: TRBV7-8; d_gene: -; CDR3nt: TGTGCCAGCAGCTCACTGGTAGCCGGGGAGCTGTTTTTT; CDR3aa: CASSSLVAGELFF
abundance: -; j_gene: TRBJ1-4; v_gene: TRBV29-1; d_gene: -; CDR3nt: TGCAGCGTTGAGGAGGTTACGGCTAATGAAAAACTGTTTTTT; CDR3aa: CSVEEVTANEKLFF
abundance: -; j_gene: TRBJ1-5; v_gene: TRBV2; d_gene: TRBD1; CDR3nt: TGTGCCAGCAGTTCGATACAGGGGGCCTATCAGCCCCAGCATTTT; CDR3aa: CASSSIQGAYQPQHF
abundance: -; j_gene: TRBJ1-3; v_gene: TRBV11-2; d_gene: TRBD1; CDR3nt: TGTGCCAGCAGCTTTGGACAGGGCGGAAACACCATATATTTT; CDR3aa: CASSFGQGGNTIYF
abundance: -; j_gene: TRBJ1-2; v_gene: TRBV2; d_gene: TRBD1; CDR3nt: TGTGCCAGCAGGAAGTGGGACAGGGGCGTTGAAGGTGGCTACACCTTC; CDR3aa: CASRKWDRGVEGGYTF
abundance: -; j_gene: TRBJ2-5; v_gene: TRBV5-5; d_gene: TRBD1; CDR3nt: TGTGCCAGCAGCGCCTACAGGGGGTCGGGAGAGACCCAGTACTTC; CDR3aa: CASSAYRGSGETQYF
abundance: -; j_gene: TRBJ1-1; v_gene: TRBV4-2; d_gene: -; CDR3nt: TGTGCCAGCAGCCAGCCTGGCCTTGGGAACACTGAAGCTTTCTTT; CDR3aa: CASSQPGLGNTEAFF
abundance: -; j_gene: TRBJ2-5; v_gene: TRBV5-1; d_gene: TRBD2; CDR3nt: TGCGCCAGCAGCTCTGACCGGGGACTAGCGGGCGAGACCCAGTACTTC; CDR3aa: CASSSDRGLAGETQYF
abundance: -; j_gene: TRBJ1-3; v_gene: TRBV19; d_gene: -; CDR3nt: TGTGCCAGTAGTGGCGGGGGGCTCTCCTCTGGAAACACCATATATTTT; CDR3aa: CASSGGGLSSGNTIYF
abundance: -; j_gene: TRBJ1-5; v_gene: TRBV2; d_gene: -; CDR3nt: TGTGCCAGCAGTGTAGGCCAGGTGAGCAATCAGCCCCAGCATTTT; CDR3aa: CASSVGQVSNQPQHF
abundance: -; j_gene: TRBJ1-2; v_gene: TRBV3-1/TRBV3-2; d_gene: TRBD1; CDR3nt: TGTGCCAGCAGCCCCCTTGCGGGACAGGGTGGTGGCTACACCTTC; CDR3aa: CASSPLAGQGGGYTF
abundance: few; j_gene: TRBJ1-5; v_gene: TRBV9; d_gene: TRBD1; CDR3nt: TGTGCCAGCAGCGAAACAGGGGATAGCAATCAGCCCCAGCATTTT; CDR3aa: CASSETGDSNQPQHF
abundance: -; j_gene: TRBJ1-2; v_gene: TRBV5-4; d_gene: TRBD1; CDR3nt: TGTGCCAGCAGCTTGGCGTACGGGACAGGGCAGGGCTACACCTTC; CDR3aa: CASSLAYGTGQGYTF
abundance: -; j_gene: TRBJ1-1; v_gene: TRBV4-1; d_gene: -; CDR3nt: TGCGCCAGCAGCCAAGACAGAGGGCAGCCTATCGGGGAAGCTTTCTTT; CDR3aa: CASSQDRGQPIGEAFF
abundance: -; j_gene: TRBJ1-5; v_gene: TRBV6-2/TRBV6-3; d_gene: -; CDR3nt: TGTGCCAGCAGTTACTCCCCGACGGGGCCCCAGCATTTT; CDR3aa: CASSYSPTGPQHF
abundance: -; j_gene: TRBJ2-1; v_gene: TRBV27; d_gene: TRBD1; CDR3nt: TGTGCCAGCCTGACCTACTCGGGACAGGGTAAAAAAGATGAGCAGTTCTTC; CDR3aa: CASLTYSGQGKKDEQFF
abundance: -; j_gene: TRBJ1-1; v_gene: TRBV7-8; d_gene: -; CDR3nt: TGTGCCAGCAGCGTCGGTTATCTCATGAACACTGAAGCTTTCTTT; CDR3aa: CASSVGYLMNTEAFF
abundance: -; j_gene: TRBJ1-4; v_gene: TRBV19; d_gene: TRBD1; CDR3nt: TGTGCCAGTAGTCCACAGGGGATGGGTGAAAAACTGTTTTTT; CDR3aa: CASSPQGMGEKLFF
abundance: -; j_gene: TRBJ1-3; v_gene: TRBV11-2; d_gene: -; CDR3nt: TGTGCCAGCAGCTTACTCAGGCGGGAGGGCCTCTCTGGAAACACCATATATTTT; CDR3aa: CASSLLRREGLSGNTIYF
abundance: -; j_gene: TRBJ1-1; v_gene: TRBV6-4; d_gene: TRBD1; CDR3nt: TGTGCCAGCAGTGTAAGCAGGGGGACTGAAGCTTTCTTT; CDR3aa: CASSVSRGTEAFF